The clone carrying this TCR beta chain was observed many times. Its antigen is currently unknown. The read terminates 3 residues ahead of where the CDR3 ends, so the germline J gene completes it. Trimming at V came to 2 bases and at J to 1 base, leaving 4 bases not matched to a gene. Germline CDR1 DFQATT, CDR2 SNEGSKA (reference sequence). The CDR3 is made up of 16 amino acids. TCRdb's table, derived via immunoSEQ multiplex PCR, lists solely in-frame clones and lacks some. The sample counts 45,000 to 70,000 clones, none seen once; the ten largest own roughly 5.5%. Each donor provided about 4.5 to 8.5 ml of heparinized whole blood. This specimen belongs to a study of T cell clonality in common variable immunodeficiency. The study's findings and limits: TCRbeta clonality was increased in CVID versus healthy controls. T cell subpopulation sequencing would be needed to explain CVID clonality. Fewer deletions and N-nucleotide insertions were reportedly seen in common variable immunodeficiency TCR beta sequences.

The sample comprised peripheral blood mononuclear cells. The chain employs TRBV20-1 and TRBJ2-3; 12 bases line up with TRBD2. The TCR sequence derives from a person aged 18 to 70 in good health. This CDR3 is CSARLAGGFGTDTQYF. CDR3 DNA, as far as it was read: TGCAGTGCTAGACTAGCGGGGGGGTTTGGCACAGATACG.